This T cell receptor (beta chain) was captured by sequencing in a study of T-cell reconstitution after alpha-beta-depleted transplantation in children. Regarding the study as a whole: From newly produced T cells came most of the T-cell counts and diversity one year after transplant.

The V end was cut by 6 bases, the J end by 0 bases, with 12 bases between. The CDR3 consists of 14 residues. In germline, CDR1 is DFQATT, CDR2 SNEGSKA (reference sequence). With respect to this clonotype: Its antigen is as yet unknown.

A TCRbeta library incorporating unique molecular identifiers was prepared. From the PCR reads, TCRdb called clonotypes with MiXCR, one entry per CDR3 protein. The sample has about 90,000 distinct CDR3 sequences; 15% to 18% are singletons. This sequence originates from a male patient aged 2-9 years who had a stem cell transplant for acute lymphoblastic leukemia, so the T cells may come from the graft donor. This sequence joins TRBV20-1 and TRBJ2-4; tentative D call: TRBD1 (7 bases). Material: PBMCs, mostly from graft donor cells, obtained 180 days after TCRalphabeta/CD19-depleted stem cell transplant. The CDR3: CSAHRGLAKNIQYF. For the CDR3, the DNA is TGCAGTGCGCACAGGGGACTAGCCAAAAACATTCAGTACTTC.